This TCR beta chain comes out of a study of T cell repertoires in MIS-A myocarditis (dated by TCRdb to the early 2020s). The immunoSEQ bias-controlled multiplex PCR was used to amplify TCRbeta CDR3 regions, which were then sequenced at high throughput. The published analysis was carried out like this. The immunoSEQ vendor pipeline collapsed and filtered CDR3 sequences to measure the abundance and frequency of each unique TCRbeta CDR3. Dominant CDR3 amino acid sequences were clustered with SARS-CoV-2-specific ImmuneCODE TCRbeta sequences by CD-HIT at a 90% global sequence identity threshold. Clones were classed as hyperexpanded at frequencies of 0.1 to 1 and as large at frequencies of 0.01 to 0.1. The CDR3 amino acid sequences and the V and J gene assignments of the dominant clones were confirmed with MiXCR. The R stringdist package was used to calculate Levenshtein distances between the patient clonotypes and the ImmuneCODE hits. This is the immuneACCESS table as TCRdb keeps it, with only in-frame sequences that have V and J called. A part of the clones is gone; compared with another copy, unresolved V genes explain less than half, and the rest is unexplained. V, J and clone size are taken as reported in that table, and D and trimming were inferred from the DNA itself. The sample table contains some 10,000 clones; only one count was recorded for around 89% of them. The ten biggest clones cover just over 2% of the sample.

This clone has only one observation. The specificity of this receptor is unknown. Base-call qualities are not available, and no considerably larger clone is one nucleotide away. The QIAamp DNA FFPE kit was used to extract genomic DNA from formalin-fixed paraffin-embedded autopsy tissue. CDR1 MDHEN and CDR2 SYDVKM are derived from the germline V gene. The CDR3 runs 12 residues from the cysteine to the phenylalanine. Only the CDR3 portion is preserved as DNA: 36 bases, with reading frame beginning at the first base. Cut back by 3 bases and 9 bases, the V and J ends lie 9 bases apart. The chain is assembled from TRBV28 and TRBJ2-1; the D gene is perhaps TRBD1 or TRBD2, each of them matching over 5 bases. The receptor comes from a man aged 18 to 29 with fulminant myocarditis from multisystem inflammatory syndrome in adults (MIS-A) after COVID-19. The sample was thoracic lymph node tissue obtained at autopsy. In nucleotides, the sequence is TGTGCCAGCAGTTTGAGGGGTGGTGAGCAGTTCTTC. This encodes CASSLRGGEQFF.